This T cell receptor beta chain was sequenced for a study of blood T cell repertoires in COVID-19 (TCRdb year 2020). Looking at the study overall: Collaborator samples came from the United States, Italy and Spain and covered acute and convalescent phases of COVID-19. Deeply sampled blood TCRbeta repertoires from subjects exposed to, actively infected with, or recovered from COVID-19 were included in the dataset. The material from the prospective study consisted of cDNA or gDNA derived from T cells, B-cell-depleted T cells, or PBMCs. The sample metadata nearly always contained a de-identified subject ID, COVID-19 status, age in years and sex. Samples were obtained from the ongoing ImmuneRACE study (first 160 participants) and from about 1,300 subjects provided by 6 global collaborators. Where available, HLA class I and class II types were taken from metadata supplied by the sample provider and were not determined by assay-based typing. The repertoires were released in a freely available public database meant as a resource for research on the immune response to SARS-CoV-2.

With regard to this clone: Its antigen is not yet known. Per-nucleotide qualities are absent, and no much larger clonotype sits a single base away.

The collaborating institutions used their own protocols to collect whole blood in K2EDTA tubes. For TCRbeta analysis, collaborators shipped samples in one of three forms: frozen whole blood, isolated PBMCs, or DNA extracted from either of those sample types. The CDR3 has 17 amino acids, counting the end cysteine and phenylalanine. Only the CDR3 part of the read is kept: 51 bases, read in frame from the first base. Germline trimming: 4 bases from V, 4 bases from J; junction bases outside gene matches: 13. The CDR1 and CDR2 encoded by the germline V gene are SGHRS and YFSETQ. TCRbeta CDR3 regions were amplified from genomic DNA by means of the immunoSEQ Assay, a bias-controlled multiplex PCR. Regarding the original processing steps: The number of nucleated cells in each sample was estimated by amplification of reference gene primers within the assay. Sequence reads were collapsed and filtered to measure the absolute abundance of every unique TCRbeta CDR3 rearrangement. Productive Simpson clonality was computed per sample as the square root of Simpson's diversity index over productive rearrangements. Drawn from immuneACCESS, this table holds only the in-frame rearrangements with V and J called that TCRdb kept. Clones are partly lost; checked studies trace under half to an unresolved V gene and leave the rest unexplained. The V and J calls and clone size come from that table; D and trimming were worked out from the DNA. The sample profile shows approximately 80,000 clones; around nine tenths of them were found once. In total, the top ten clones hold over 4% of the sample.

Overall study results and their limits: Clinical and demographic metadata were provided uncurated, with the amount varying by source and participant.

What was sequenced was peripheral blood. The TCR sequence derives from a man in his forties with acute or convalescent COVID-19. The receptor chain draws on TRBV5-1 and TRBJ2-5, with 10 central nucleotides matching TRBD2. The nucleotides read TGCGCCAGCAGCCGGACGCTAGCGGGAGCGGTTAGAGAGACCCAGTACTTC. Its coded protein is CASSRTLAGAVRETQYF.